Listed here are 3 T cell receptor beta chains from one sample, sequenced in a study of T cells expressing NK-cell markers. TCRdb re-called the 5' RACE reads; one entry per CDR3 protein, DNA not given. The sample table includes about 160,000 distinct CDR3 sequences. The sample taken for sequencing was blood T cells: a sorted CD56 or NKG2C T cell subset, CD4+ or CD8+ T cells, or bulk PBMC T cells (not recorded which). Receptor source: a man aged 18-70 years in good health.

This chain links TRBV20-1 with TRBJ1-1; the D call of TRBD1 rests on TCRdb alone, since no DNA is present to check it. CDR3 length: 14 residues. CDR1 DFQATT and CDR2 SNEGSKA come from the germline V gene (reference sequence). The CDR3 spells CSATNTGPYTEAFF.

The chain employs TRBV7-9 and TRBJ2-5; lacking DNA, the TRBD1 call made by TCRdb goes unchecked. Per the germline V gene, CDR1 is SEHNR and CDR2 is FQNEAQ (reference sequence). The CDR3 has 16 residues. The CDR3 here is CASSFAGGGWKETQYF.

The rearrangement uses TRBV10-3 and TRBJ1-6. The CDR3 runs 15 residues. Germline lookup yields CDR1 ENHRY and CDR2 SYGVKD. The CDR3 reads CAISESGVTNSPLHF.